Listed here are 17 T cell receptor beta chains from one sample, sequenced in a study of technical replicates of blood from a handful of donors. Using immunoSEQ multiplex PCR, the repertoire was profiled, and TCRdb retains in-frame clones only, with some absent. Of some 89,000 clones in the sample, approximately 94% were seen once. The sample comprised T cells isolated from PBMCs. The receptors stem from a human donor in good health.

The chain couples TRBV9 to TRBJ1-2; 7 nucleotides align to TRBD1. Germline assignment: CDR1 SGDLS and CDR2 YYNGEE. With 3 bases clipped from V and 5 bases from J, the junction kept 7 bases outside the gene matches. The CDR3 has 14 amino acids. The CDR3 DNA reads TGTGCCAGCAGCGCGACGACAGGGCGGTATGGCTACACCTTC. It is translated as CASSATTGRYGYTF.

The CDR3 region is CASSQLAQNTEAFF. DNA of the CDR3: TGTGCCAGCAGCCAGCTGGCTCAGAACACTGAAGCTTTCTTT. The chain uses TRBV4-2 and TRBJ1-1; the D is unclear. Germline CDR1 is LGHNA and CDR2 is YNFKEQ. Trimming cost V 3 bases and J 1 base, with 9 bases left between them. The CDR3 has 14 amino acids.

DNA for the CDR3: TGTGCCAGCAGCTCCGACAGGGGCCCCAATGAAAAACTGTTTTTT. Its protein is CASSSDRGPNEKLFF. The chain couples TRBV5-8 to TRBJ1-4; 8 bases are shared with TRBD1. Germline V lookup: CDR1 SGHTS, CDR2 YDEGEE. J gave up 5 bases and V 3 bases, and 6 bases lay outside the gene matches. CDR3 length: 15 amino acids.

This clone was detected once. The CDR3 nucleotides read TGCAGCGTTACTAGGGACACCTACGAGCAGTACTTC. It codes for CSVTRDTYEQYF. The V call is TRBV29-1, the J call TRBJ2-7, with D possibly being TRBD1 (6 bases). The germline V and J ends were trimmed by 5 bases and 2 bases, with 10 bases remaining between them. The CDR3 is 12 amino acids. Per germline, CDR1 SQVTM and CDR2 ANQGSEA.

This clone was detected only once. This chain links TRBV5-1 with TRBJ1-2; 7 positions agree with TRBD1. Per the germline V gene, CDR1 is SGHRS and CDR2 is YFSETQ. Trimming took 4 bases from V and 4 from J; bases not matched to a gene: 13. The CDR3 has 16 amino acids. The CDR3 DNA is TGCGCCAGCAGCGCCGGGACAGCTATTTATGGCTATGGCTACACCTTC. It is translated as CASSAGTAIYGYGYTF.

The J gene is TRBJ1-3, the V gene TRBV12-2. TRBV12-2 represents a pseudogene. The CDR3 has 14 residues. The CDR3 reads CASRHGDSGNTIYF. CDR3 bases: TGTGCAAGTCGCCACGGGGATTCTGGAAACACCATATATTTT.

The chain carries TRBV25-1 and TRBJ2-7; the match to TRBD2 covers 10 bases. The CDR3 has 13 residues. Trimming cost V 5 bases and J 4 bases; bases outside gene matches: 2. Germline CDR1 is MGHDK and CDR2 is SYGVNS. CDR3 nucleotides: TGTGCCAGCAGTTTAGCGGGGGGATACGAGCAGTACTTC. Amino acids: CASSLAGGYEQYF.

In its sample, this clone was seen once. J is TRBJ1-1 and V is TRBV28; D is perhaps TRBD1 (5 bases). There are 15 residues in the CDR3. CDR1 and CDR2 from the germline V gene are MDHEN and SYDVKM. With 3 bases removed from V and 10 bases from J, the gap between germline ends came to 21 bases. The CDR3 spells CASSFSNQGPIGAFF. DNA for the CDR3: TGTGCCAGCAGTTTTAGTAATCAGGGCCCCATAGGAGCTTTCTTT.

The chain links TRBV6-1 to TRBJ1-4, with 10 positions matching TRBD1. J was trimmed by 8 bases and V by 9 bases; bases with no gene match: 6. The CDR3 is 13 residues long. The germline V gene has CDR1 MNHNS and CDR2 SASEGT. The CDR3 sequence: CASVDRGREKLFF. Written as DNA, the CDR3 is TGTGCCAGTGTTGACAGGGGGCGCGAAAAACTGTTTTTT.

The V gene is TRBV7-9, the J gene TRBJ2-5; the D gene is possibly TRBD1 (6 bases). Germline V gene data show CDR1 as SEHNR and CDR2 as FQNEAQ (reference sequence). The V and J ends lost 5 bases and 12 bases respectively, with 16 bases between them. The CDR3 totals 12 residues. Here the CDR3 DNA reads TGTGCCAGCAGCCCCGGACAGCGACAAAAGTACTTC. It codes for CASSPGQRQKYF.

V gene TRBV6-5 combines with J gene TRBJ2-3; no firm D call. Germline-derived CDR1 and CDR2 are MNHEY and SVGAGI. V lost 4 bases, J lost 0 bases, and 11 bases lay in between. The CDR3 is 15 amino acids. The CDR3 loop is CASSLQHFSTDTQYF. The CDR3 DNA follows: TGTGCCAGCAGTTTACAGCACTTTAGCACAGATACGCAGTATTTT.

V is TRBV5-5 and J is TRBJ2-7, with TRBD1 identical over 10 bases. Trimming removed 0 bases from V and 5 bases from J; junction bases left unmatched: 5. Germline values: CDR1 SGHKS, CDR2 YYEKEE (reference sequence). CDR3 length equals 15 residues. The CDR3 DNA reads as TGTGCCAGCAGCTTGGAGGGACAGGGGATCCACGAGCAGTACTTC. Protein: CASSLEGQGIHEQYF.

In its sample, this clone was seen once. V usage is TRBV19 and J usage is TRBJ1-2; tentative D call: TRBD1 (5 bases). Between the trimmed V and J ends, which lost 3 bases and 7 bases, there was a span of 18 bases. This CDR3 is 15 amino acids long. The germline gives CDR1 LNHDA, CDR2 SQIVND (reference sequence). The CDR3, as DNA: TGTGCCAGTAGTATTCCACCAGGGCTCAGCCCTGGCTACACCTTC. It translates to CASSIPPGLSPGYTF.

The chain is built from TRBV30 and TRBJ2-7; D is possibly TRBD1 (7 bases). Trimming stripped 0 bases from V and 2 bases from J, with 14 bases between. Germline V gives CDR1 GTSNPN, CDR2 SVGIG (reference sequence). The CDR3 is 15 amino acids. CDR3 protein: CAWSVLEGAPYEQYF. CDR3 DNA: TGTGCCTGGAGTGTACTGGAGGGGGCGCCCTACGAGCAGTACTTC.

The chain recombines TRBV7-9 with TRBJ2-3; D uncertain. The CDR3 contains 12 residues. Germline CDR1 reads SEHNR; CDR2 reads FQNEAQ (reference sequence). V dropped 11 bases and J dropped 2 bases, with 11 bases sitting between them. CDR3 nucleotide sequence: TGTGCCGGCCGACTGGACACAGATACGCAGTATTTT. It encodes CAGRLDTDTQYF.

The chain carries TRBV2 and TRBJ1-6; no firm D call. The CDR3 runs 15 residues. Per germline, CDR1 SNHLY and CDR2 FYNNEI. The V and J ends lost 6 bases and 5 bases respectively, with 14 bases between them. Written as DNA, the CDR3 is TGTGCCAGCAGCGGTTCTCGTTTAGATAATTCACCCCTCCACTTT. Its protein product is CASSGSRLDNSPLHF.

This clone has more than one count but fewer than ten. Compared with germline, one end of the junction differs, possibly owing to a read error. The V and J genes are TRBV10-1 and TRBJ1-2; 8 bases map to TRBD1. The CDR3 is made up of 10 amino acids. The germline CDR1 and CDR2 sequences are WNHNN and SYGVQD (reference sequence). DNA for the CDR3: TGCGCCAGCAGTAGGGACAGGCGACTCTTC. Translating gives CASSRDRRLF.